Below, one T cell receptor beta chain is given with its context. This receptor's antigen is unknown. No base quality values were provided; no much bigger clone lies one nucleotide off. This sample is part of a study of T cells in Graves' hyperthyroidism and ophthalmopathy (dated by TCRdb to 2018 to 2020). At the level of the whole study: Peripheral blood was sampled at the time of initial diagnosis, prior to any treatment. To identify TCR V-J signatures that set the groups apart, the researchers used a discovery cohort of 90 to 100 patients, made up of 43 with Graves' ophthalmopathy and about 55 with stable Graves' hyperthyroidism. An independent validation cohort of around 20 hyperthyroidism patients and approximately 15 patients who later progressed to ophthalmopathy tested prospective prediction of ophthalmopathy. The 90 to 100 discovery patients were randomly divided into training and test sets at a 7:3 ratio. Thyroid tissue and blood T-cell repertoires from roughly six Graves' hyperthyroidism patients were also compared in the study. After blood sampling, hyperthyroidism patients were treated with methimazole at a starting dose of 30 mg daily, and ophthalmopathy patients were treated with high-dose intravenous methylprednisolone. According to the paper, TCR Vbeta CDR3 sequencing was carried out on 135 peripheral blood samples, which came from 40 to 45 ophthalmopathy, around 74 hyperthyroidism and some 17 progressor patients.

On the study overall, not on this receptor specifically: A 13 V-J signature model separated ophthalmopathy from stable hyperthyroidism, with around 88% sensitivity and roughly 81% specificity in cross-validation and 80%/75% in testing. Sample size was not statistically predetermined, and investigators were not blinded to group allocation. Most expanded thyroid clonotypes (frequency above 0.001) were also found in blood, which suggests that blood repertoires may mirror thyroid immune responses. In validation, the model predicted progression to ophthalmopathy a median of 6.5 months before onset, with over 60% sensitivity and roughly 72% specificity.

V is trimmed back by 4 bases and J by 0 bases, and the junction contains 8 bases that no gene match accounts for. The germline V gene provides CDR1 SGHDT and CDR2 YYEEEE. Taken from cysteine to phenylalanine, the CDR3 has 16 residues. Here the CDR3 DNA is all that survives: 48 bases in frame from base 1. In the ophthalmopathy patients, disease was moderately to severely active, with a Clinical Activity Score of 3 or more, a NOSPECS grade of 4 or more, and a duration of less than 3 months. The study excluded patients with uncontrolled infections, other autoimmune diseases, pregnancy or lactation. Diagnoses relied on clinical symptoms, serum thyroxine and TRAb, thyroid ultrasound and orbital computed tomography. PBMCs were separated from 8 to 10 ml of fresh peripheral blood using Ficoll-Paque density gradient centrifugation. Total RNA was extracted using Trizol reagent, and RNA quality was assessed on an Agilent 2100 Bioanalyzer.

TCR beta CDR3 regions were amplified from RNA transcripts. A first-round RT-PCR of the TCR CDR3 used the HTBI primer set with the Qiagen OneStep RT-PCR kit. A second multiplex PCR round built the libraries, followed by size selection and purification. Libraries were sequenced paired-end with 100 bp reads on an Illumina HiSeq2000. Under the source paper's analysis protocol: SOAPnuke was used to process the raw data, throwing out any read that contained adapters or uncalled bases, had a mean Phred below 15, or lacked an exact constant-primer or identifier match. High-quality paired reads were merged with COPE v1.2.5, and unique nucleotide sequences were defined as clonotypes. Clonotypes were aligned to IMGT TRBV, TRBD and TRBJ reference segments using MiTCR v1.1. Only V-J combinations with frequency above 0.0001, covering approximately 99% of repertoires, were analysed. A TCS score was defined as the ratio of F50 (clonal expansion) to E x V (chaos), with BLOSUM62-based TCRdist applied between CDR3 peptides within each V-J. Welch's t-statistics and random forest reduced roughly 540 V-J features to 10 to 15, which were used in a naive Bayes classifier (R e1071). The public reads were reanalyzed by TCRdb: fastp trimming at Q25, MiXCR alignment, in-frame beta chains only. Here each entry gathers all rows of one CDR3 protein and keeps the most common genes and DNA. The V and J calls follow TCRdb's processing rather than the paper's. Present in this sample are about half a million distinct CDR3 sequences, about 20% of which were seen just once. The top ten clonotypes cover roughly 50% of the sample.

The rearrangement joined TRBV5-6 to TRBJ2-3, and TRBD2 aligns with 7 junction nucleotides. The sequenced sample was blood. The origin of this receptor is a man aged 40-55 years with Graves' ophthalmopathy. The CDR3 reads CASSTRAGWSTDTQYF. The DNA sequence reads TGTGCCAGCAGCACTAGAGCGGGGTGGAGCACAGATACGCAGTATTTT.